This T cell receptor (beta chain) was captured by sequencing in a study of blood T cell repertoires in COVID-19. About the research overall: There were acute and convalescent COVID-19 samples, and they came from the United States, Italy and Spain. From T cells, B-cell-depleted T cells, or PBMCs came the material, which was cDNA or gDNA.

Trimming shortened V by 6 bases and J by 6 bases, and 16 bases separated the two germline ends. In germline, CDR1 is SGHTS, CDR2 YDEGEE. This CDR3 is 14 amino acids long. Per the original data handling: Amplification with reference gene primers provided the estimates of nucleated cell counts. This table comes from immunoSEQ multiplex PCR, and its TCRdb copy is limited to in-frame clones, with some not included. V, J and clone size are those of that table, while D and trimming were read from the DNA. The sample holds 30,000 to 45,000 clones, around 81% seen once. The J gene is TRBJ1-5, the V gene TRBV5-8; D remains ambiguous. Sequencing was done on a sample of peripheral blood. This clonotype was obtained from a human donor in a cohort sampled during active COVID-19. The CDR3 sequence is CASNRRGLSQPQHF. CDR3 sequence (DNA): TGTGCCAGCAACCGGCGGGGTCTAAGTCAGCCCCAGCATTTT. Full variable domain (outside the CDR3, taken from reference TRBV5-8 and TRBJ1-5): EAGVTQSPTHLIKTRGQQATLRCSPISGHTSVYWYQQALGLGLQFLLWYDEGEERNRGNFPPRFSGRQFPNYSSELNVNALELEDSALYLCASNRRGLSQPQHFGDGTRLSIL.